The rows below give T cell receptor beta chains drawn from one sample of a study of regulatory T cells in long-lasting Graves disease. TCRdb called the multiplex PCR reads again in MiXCR, with one record for every CDR3 protein. The data hold roughly 500,000 distinct CDR3 sequences, with 20% to 25% observed a single time. The sample here was peripheral blood mononuclear cells (PBMCs), taken when the disease was refractory, from a patient treated with antithyroid drugs. Every receptor here comes from a female donor with Graves disease. The CDR3 runs from the conserved cysteine through the conserved F or W. A D gene is named only where the DNA matches it firmly. Clone size is stated in some rows and not others, as once, few, many or a class when expanded.

TRBV29-1	many	.	TRBJ2-7	TGCAGCGTCGTGGGACACTATAACTCCTACGAGCAGTACTTC	CSVVGHYNSYEQYF
TRBV19	.	.	TRBJ2-5	TGTGCCAGTAGTATAGGGCACTTAACCCTCCAAGGGACCCAGTACTTC	CASSIGHLTLQGTQYF
TRBV4-1	.	TRBD1	TRBJ2-4	TGCGCCAGCAGCCAAATACTGGGACAGAAGCTAGCCAAAAACATTCAGTACTTC	CASSQILGQKLAKNIQYF
TRBV24-1	.	.	TRBJ1-2	TGTGCCACCAGTGCGGACAGAAACTATGGCTACACCTTC	CATSADRNYGYTF
TRBV2	many	TRBD1	TRBJ2-5	TGTGCCAGCAGATGGGCAGGGGGCGCAGAGACCCAGTACTTC	CASRWAGGAETQYF
TRBV7-2	many	TRBD2	TRBJ2-7	TGTGCCAGCAGCTTAGCGGTAGCGGGAGGGCCAGGAGAGCAGTACTTC	CASSLAVAGGPGEQYF
TRBV28	many	.	TRBJ2-7	TGTGCCAGCAACTCTAGGGGGGGCTTAGGTCGGGTCGAGCAGTACTTC	CASNSRGGLGRVEQYF
TRBV10-3	few	TRBD1	TRBJ2-5	TGTGCCATCGGTGATGAGGGGACAGGTTCTTCGGAGACCCAGTACTTC	CAIGDEGTGSSETQYF
TRBV19	.	TRBD2	TRBJ2-1	TGTGCCAGCGGGATGTCTAGCGGGAGTCGCTCCTACAATGAGCAGTTCTTC	CASGMSSGSRSYNEQFF
TRBV5-4	.	.	TRBJ2-5	TGTGCCAGCAGTTCGAGACAGGAACAAGAGACCCAGTACTTC	CASSSRQEQETQYF
TRBV29-1	.	TRBD1	TRBJ2-5	TGCAGCGTTGTGACAGGGGAAAAAGAGACCCAGTACTTC	CSVVTGEKETQYF
TRBV2	.	.	TRBJ2-1	TGTGCCAGCAGTTCCTGGGGACTCCCCTCGAATGAGCAGTTCTTC	CASSSWGLPSNEQFF
TRBV7-2	many	.	TRBJ1-2	TGTGCCAGCAGCTTATCCACGGGCTATATGGACGGTTACACCTTC	CASSLSTGYMDGYTF
TRBV13	.	.	TRBJ2-6	TGTGCCAGCAGCACCCGCTCTGGGGCCAACGTCCTGACTTTC	CASSTRSGANVLTF
TRBV12-3/TRBV12-4	many	.	TRBJ1-2	TGTGCCAGTAGCCTCCAAGGGTATGGCTACACCTTC	CASSLQGYGYTF
TRBV7-2	.	.	TRBJ1-5	TGTGCCAGCAGCTTGGGAGACAGACCCAATCAGCCCCAGCATTTT	CASSLGDRPNQPQHF